Listed below are T cell receptor beta chains from one sample, sequenced in a study of T cell responses to AZD1222 COVID-19 vaccine. Profiled with immunoSEQ multiplex PCR; TCRdb holds only in-frame clones, not every one. The sample shows 180,000 or so clones, around 90% of them seen only once. This sample comprised peripheral blood, obtained 28 days after the second AZD1222 dose. These receptors all stem from an adult who received the AZD1222 COVID-19 vaccine. CDR3s include the opening cysteine and the closing phenylalanine or tryptophan. The order of the fields is D gene, V gene, clone size, J gene, CDR3 protein, CDR3 DNA. D genes are given only for firm matches. Clone size is not always given. Where it is, it says once, few, many or a class for expanded clones.

TRBD2	TRBV6-1	-	TRBJ2-5	CASSELSGAQETQYF	TGTGCCAGCAGTGAATTAAGCGGGGCGCAAGAGACCCAGTACTTC
-	TRBV7-9	-	TRBJ1-4	CASSIAGTTNEKLFF	TGTGCCAGCAGTATTGCAGGGACGACTAATGAAAAACTGTTTTTT
TRBD2	TRBV19	-	TRBJ2-1	CASSIVSGGSSYNEQFF	TGTGCCAGTAGTATAGTTAGCGGGGGGAGCTCCTACAATGAGCAGTTCTTC
-	TRBV30	-	TRBJ1-5	CAWSVTGSQPQHF	TGTGCCTGGAGTGTTACAGGGAGCCAGCCCCAGCATTTT
-	TRBV11-2	-	TRBJ2-7	CASSPYRVHEQYF	TGTGCCAGCAGCCCCTACAGGGTTCACGAGCAGTACTTC
TRBD1	TRBV2	-	TRBJ1-5	CASRGDRGGNQPQHF	TGTGCCAGCAGGGGGGACAGGGGAGGCAATCAGCCCCAGCATTTT
-	TRBV6-2/TRBV6-3	-	TRBJ2-4	CASSVEGLGTKNIQYF	TGTGCCAGCAGTGTGGAGGGGCTTGGGACCAAAAACATTCAGTACTTC
-	TRBV5-1	-	TRBJ1-1	CASSLLEANTEAFF	TGCGCCAGCAGCTTGCTGGAAGCGAACACTGAAGCTTTCTTT
-	TRBV28	-	TRBJ1-6	CASRARTEGFESPLHF	TGTGCCAGCAGAGCTAGGACAGAAGGGTTTGAGTCACCCCTCCACTTT
-	TRBV5-1	-	TRBJ2-5	CASSRENQEETQYF	TGCGCCAGCAGCCGGGAGAACCAGGAAGAGACCCAGTACTTC
-	TRBV2	-	TRBJ1-1	CASRREAKLNTEAFF	TGTGCCAGCAGAAGAGAGGCCAAGTTGAACACTGAAGCTTTCTTT
-	TRBV6-2/TRBV6-3	-	TRBJ2-7	CASSPASPYEQYF	TGTGCCAGCAGCCCCGCCAGCCCCTACGAGCAGTACTTC
TRBD2	TRBV5-5	-	TRBJ2-7	CASSLGLAGVYEQYF	TGTGCCAGCAGCTTAGGACTAGCGGGAGTTTACGAGCAGTACTTC
TRBD2	TRBV2	-	TRBJ2-7	CASRPLAGAGEQYF	TGTGCCAGCAGGCCCCTGGCGGGAGCAGGCGAGCAGTACTTC
-	TRBV7-3	-	TRBJ2-5	CASSEQGGGQETQYF	TGTGCCAGCAGCGAACAGGGAGGGGGTCAAGAGACCCAGTACTTC
-	TRBV7-2	-	TRBJ2-3	CASTPPGQSTDTQYF	TGTGCCAGCACCCCCCCGGGGCAGAGCACAGATACGCAGTATTTT
TRBD1	TRBV18	-	TRBJ1-5	CASSQGQVEDQPQHF	TGTGCCAGCTCACAGGGACAGGTTGAGGATCAGCCCCAGCATTTT
-	TRBV3-1/TRBV3-2	-	TRBJ2-3	CASSLSTDTQYF	TGTGCCAGCAGCCTCTCCACAGATACGCAGTATTTT
-	TRBV7-2	-	TRBJ2-1	CASSKRGPSSYNEQFF	TGTGCCAGCAGCAAGCGAGGGCCCTCCTCCTACAATGAGCAGTTCTTC
TRBD2	TRBV3-1/TRBV3-2	-	TRBJ2-1	CASSQVKRGAYNEQFF	TGTGCCAGCAGCCAAGTGAAGCGGGGGGCCTACAATGAGCAGTTCTTC
-	TRBV5-1	-	TRBJ2-3	CASSSWASRASTDTQYF	TGCGCCAGCAGCTCCTGGGCCAGCAGGGCTAGCACAGATACGCAGTATTTT
-	TRBV7-8	-	TRBJ2-1	CASSSHRGGIEQFF	TGTGCCAGCAGCTCGCACCGAGGGGGGATCGAGCAGTTCTTC
TRBD2	TRBV5-1	-	TRBJ2-1	CASSLVVSGGAYEQFF	TGCGCCAGCAGCTTGGTAGTTAGCGGGGGGGCTTACGAGCAGTTCTTC
-	TRBV11-3	-	TRBJ2-3	CASSDGYTDTQYF	TGTGCCAGCAGCGACGGATACACAGATACGCAGTATTTT
TRBD1	TRBV19	-	TRBJ1-1	CASSMGTGAPKRYPEAFF	TGTGCCAGTAGTATGGGGACAGGGGCCCCGAAGAGGTACCCTGAAGCTTTCTTT
-	TRBV27	-	TRBJ1-5	CASSFNGDQPQHF	TGTGCCAGCAGTTTTAACGGAGATCAGCCCCAGCATTTT
-	TRBV12-3/TRBV12-4	-	TRBJ1-1	CASTRGVNTEAFF	TGTGCCAGCACGAGAGGGGTAAACACTGAAGCTTTCTTT
-	TRBV24-1	-	TRBJ2-7	CATSDLWGDTPYEQYF	TGTGCCACCAGTGATTTATGGGGGGACACCCCCTACGAGCAGTACTTC
-	TRBV15	once	TRBJ2-7	CATSSPGGPGYEQYF	TGTGCCACCAGCAGCCCCGGGGGGCCGGGGTACGAGCAGTACTTC
-	TRBV30	-	TRBJ1-1	CAWRDFDSQNTEAFF	TGTGCCTGGAGAGACTTTGACAGCCAGAACACTGAAGCTTTCTTT
-	TRBV5-1	-	TRBJ2-7	CASRAGTYEQYF	TGCGCCAGCAGGGCAGGTACCTACGAGCAGTACTTC
-	TRBV30	-	TRBJ2-5	CAWSLGGETQYF	TGTGCCTGGAGCCTTGGGGGAGAGACCCAGTACTTC
-	TRBV11-3	once	TRBJ2-3	CASSLAGQGGGTDTQYF	TGTGCCAGCAGCTTAGCTGGTCAGGGTGGGGGCACAGATACGCAGTATTTT
-	TRBV7-9	-	TRBJ2-2	CASSLARANTGELFF	TGTGCCAGCAGCTTAGCTCGGGCGAACACCGGGGAGCTGTTTTTT
TRBD1	TRBV5-1	-	TRBJ2-2	CASSPSGGRWSGELFF	TGCGCCAGCAGCCCGTCAGGGGGCAGGTGGTCCGGGGAGCTGTTTTTT
-	TRBV25-1	-	TRBJ2-3	CASSESGHIPSTDTQYF	TGTGCCAGCAGTGAATCAGGACATATCCCTAGCACAGATACGCAGTATTTT
-	TRBV11-2	-	TRBJ2-7	CASSLEGPFYEQYF	TGTGCCAGCAGCTTAGAGGGACCATTCTACGAGCAGTACTTC
-	TRBV19	-	TRBJ1-1	CASSPLGGTEAFF	TGTGCCAGTAGCCCACTAGGGGGGACTGAAGCTTTCTTT
-	TRBV6-5	-	TRBJ2-7	CASSYSGTRTYEQYF	TGTGCCAGCAGTTACTCCGGGACAAGGACCTACGAGCAGTACTTC
-	TRBV29-1	-	TRBJ2-1	CSVDVVARGSYNEQFF	TGCAGCGTTGATGTAGTCGCGAGGGGGTCCTACAATGAGCAGTTCTTC
-	TRBV6-5	-	TRBJ1-3	CASLDIYGNTIYF	TGTGCCAGCCTAGACATATATGGAAACACCATATATTTT
-	TRBV11-2	once	TRBJ2-3	CASSLDPETAGGTDTQYF	TGTGCCAGCAGCTTAGACCCTGAAACCGCAGGGGGCACAGATACGCAGTATTTT
-	TRBV2	-	TRBJ1-2	CASRADGHYGYTF	TGTGCCAGCAGGGCGGACGGACACTATGGCTACACCTTC
TRBD1	TRBV4-1	once	TRBJ1-2	CASSQAGTDFGYTF	TGCGCCAGCAGCCAGGCCGGGACAGATTTTGGCTACACCTTC
TRBD1	TRBV7-3	-	TRBJ2-7	CASFRDRAGEQYF	TGTGCCAGCTTCCGGGACAGGGCCGGCGAGCAGTACTTC
-	TRBV5-4	-	TRBJ2-6	CASSLGGSGANVLTF	TGTGCCAGCAGCTTGGGAGGCTCTGGGGCCAACGTCCTGACTTTC
TRBD2	TRBV5-1	-	TRBJ2-1	CASTKIVVGGSYNEQFF	TGCGCCAGCACCAAGATCGTGGTGGGAGGGTCCTACAATGAGCAGTTCTTC
-	TRBV19	-	TRBJ1-3	CASSRDKWGNTIYF	TGTGCCAGTAGCCGGGATAAGTGGGGAAACACCATATATTTT
-	TRBV27	-	TRBJ2-1	CASSLSFSGAHPYEQFF	TGTGCCAGCAGTTTATCTTTTTCCGGGGCCCACCCCTATGAGCAGTTCTTC
-	TRBV6-4	-	TRBJ1-6	CASCAITNSPLHF	TGTGCCAGCTGCGCAATCACAAATTCACCCCTCCACTTT
TRBD2	TRBV2	-	TRBJ2-1	CASREREGSYNEQFF	TGTGCCAGCAGGGAGCGGGAAGGCTCCTACAATGAGCAGTTCTTC